The 2 T cell receptor beta chains below come from one sample, sequenced in a study of neurological immune-mediated disorders. TCRdb independently ran MiXCR on the 5' RACE reads; one entry per CDR3 protein. The sample gives 50,000 to 55,000 distinct CDR3 sequences, 3% to 4% of which show up once; approximately 5.9% is in the top ten. The source material was PBMCs. The source of these receptors is a man in his sixties with multiple sclerosis.

This clonotype was counted many times. The chain is built from TRBV9 and TRBJ2-2; 9 nucleotides line up with TRBD2. Germline trimming cut 4 bases from V and 7 bases from J; bases unmatched to any gene: 8. The CDR3 has 15 amino acids. Germline V gene data show CDR1 as SGDLS and CDR2 as YYNGEE. The CDR3 nucleotides are TGTGCCAGCAGCCTTAGGACTAGCGAGAGCGGGGAGCTGTTTTTT. Amino acids: CASSLRTSESGELFF.

This clonotype was seen at least ten times. This chain links TRBV9 with TRBJ2-6; a weak D match, TRBD2 (5 bases). The CDR3 sequence is 17 residues long. Germline values: CDR1 SGDLS, CDR2 YYNGEE. Between the trimmed V and J ends, which lost 4 bases and 0 bases, there was a span of 14 bases. DNA for the CDR3: TGTGCCAGCAGCCCCAACGCCCGGGGCTCTGGGGCCAACGTCCTGACTTTC. As protein: CASSPNARGSGANVLTF.